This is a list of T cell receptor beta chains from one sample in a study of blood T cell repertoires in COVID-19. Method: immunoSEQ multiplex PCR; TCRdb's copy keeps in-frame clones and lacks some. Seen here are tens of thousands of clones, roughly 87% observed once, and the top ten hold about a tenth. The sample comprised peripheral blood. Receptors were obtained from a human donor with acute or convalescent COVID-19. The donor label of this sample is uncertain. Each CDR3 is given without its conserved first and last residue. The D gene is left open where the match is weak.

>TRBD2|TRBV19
ASSIFLAGRVETQY
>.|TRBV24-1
AIADSNQPQH
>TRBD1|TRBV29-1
SVNSGGGYT
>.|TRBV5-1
ASSLERYGYT
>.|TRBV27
ASSLTPGDNSPLH
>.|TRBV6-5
ASSYRGLNTEAF
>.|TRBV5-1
ASSLDPRTNTEAF
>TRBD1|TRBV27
ASSLTGAHLYGYT
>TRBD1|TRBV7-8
ASSQGQWAEQY
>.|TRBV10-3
AISGQTGDYSTDTQY